The 14 T cell receptor beta chains given below trace back to one sample, sequenced in a study of T cell repertoires in cytomegalovirus infection (dated by TCRdb to between 2018 and 2021). Per the publication, the treatment or condition label means: in vitro stimulation with specific CMV peptide epitopes to enrich CMV-specific T cells. These TCRs are of unknown antigen specificity. Sequenced on an Illumina HiSeq 1500. TCRdb reanalyzed the raw reads on its own, using fastp at Q25 for trimming and MiXCR for clone calling, and kept in-frame beta chains. Each entry is one CDR3 protein sequence, shown with its most common DNA and genes. For this sample there are some 590,000 distinct CDR3 sequences; around two fifths appear just once. The ten largest make up 40% to 60% of the sample. The material sequenced was cultured PBMCs, taken from culture after CMV antigen stimulation. The receptors originated from a human donor in good health (CMV status not recorded). Some clones in this sample may be carry-over from other donors' samples.

This clonotype was seen more than once but under ten times. The chain uses TRBV7-9 and TRBJ1-1; D call uncertain. The germline V and J ends were trimmed by 3 bases and 6 bases, with 17 bases remaining between them. The germline V gene encodes CDR1 SEHNR and CDR2 FQNEAQ (reference sequence). This CDR3 is 15 amino acids long. CDR3 nucleotides: TGTGCCAGCAGCTTCGCTGGGGTAGGACGGTCTGAAGCTTTCTTT. Translation gives CASSFAGVGRSEAFF.

The rearrangement uses TRBV11-2 and TRBJ1-1; TRBD1 aligns across 9 bases. CDR1 SGHAT and CDR2 FQNNGV come from the germline V gene. V lost 6 bases, J lost 11 bases, and 13 bases stayed unmatched. The CDR3 runs to 14 residues. CDR3 bases: TGTGCCAGCAGACAACAGGGGGCGAAGGTTAGGGCTTTCTTT. Protein sequence: CASRQQGAKVRAFF.

This chain uses TRBV20-1 with TRBJ2-5, with D possibly matching TRBD2 (6 bases). This CDR3 is built from 14 residues. Trimming removed 0 bases at V and 5 bases at J, with 13 bases between. Germline V gene lookup returns CDR1 DFQATT and CDR2 SNEGSKA (reference sequence). The CDR3 coding sequence is TGCAGTGCTAGAGATCACCGCGGGGAGGAGACCCAGTACTTC. It is translated as CSARDHRGEETQYF.

This clonotype was seen a single time. The genes are TRBV20-1 and TRBJ2-7; D perhaps matches TRBD2 (6 bases). The CDR3 runs 12 residues. Trimming removed 5 bases at V and 3 bases at J, with 11 bases between. Germline V gene lookup returns CDR1 DFQATT and CDR2 SNEGSKA (reference sequence). Here the CDR3 DNA reads TGCAGTGCTGGAGGGCCGAGCTACGAGCAGTACTTC. This encodes CSAGGPSYEQYF.

The chain couples TRBV6-1 to TRBJ1-5, with D unclear. Germline assignment: CDR1 MNHNS and CDR2 SASEGT. The CDR3 covers 13 residues. The V gene lost 5 bases and the J gene lost 3 bases, with 8 bases spanning the gap. CDR3 loop: CASSPLPNQPQHF. CDR3 DNA sequence: TGTGCCAGCAGTCCGCTACCCAATCAGCCCCAGCATTTT.

This clonotype occurred once. The V and J genes are TRBV11-2 and TRBJ1-2, with D possibly matching TRBD1 (5 bases). V lost 5 bases, J lost 4 bases, and 23 bases lay in between. CDR3 length equals 17 residues. From germline, CDR1 is SGHAT and CDR2 FQNNGV. This CDR3 reads CASSPLLGTMASYGYTF. The CDR3, as DNA: TGTGCCAGCAGCCCCCTACTGGGGACTATGGCGAGCTATGGCTACACCTTC.

This clonotype was seen a handful of times. This rearrangement joins TRBV5-1 to TRBJ1-4; 7 bases fit TRBD1. Losses at the gene ends were 5 bases for V and 2 bases for J; bases not matched to a gene: 9. Germline lookup yields CDR1 SGHRS and CDR2 YFSETQ. This CDR3 has 16 residues. CDR3: CASRKGQTPTNEKLFF. The CDR3 nucleotides read TGCGCCAGCAGAAAGGGACAGACCCCCACTAATGAAAAACTGTTTTTT. Supplemented by reference TRBV5-1 and TRBJ1-4, the full variable domain reads KAGVTQTPRYLIKTRGQQVTLSCSPISGHRSVSWYQQTPGQGLQFLFEYFSETQRNKGNFPGRFSGRQFSNSRSEMNVSTLELGDSALYLCASRKGQTPTNEKLFFGSGTQLSVL.

The J gene is TRBJ2-5, the V gene TRBV7-9; D may be TRBD2 (6 bases). CDR3 length equals 13 residues. Germline CDR1 and CDR2: SEHNR and FQNEAQ (reference sequence). V shed 6 bases and J shed 5 bases, with 13 bases lying between them. CDR3 DNA: TGTGCCAGCAGACCGTCGAGCGGGGAGACCCAGTACTTC. Encoded protein: CASRPSSGETQYF.

The chain has TRBV5-6 and TRBJ2-7, with 8 bases lining up with TRBD2. The CDR3 loop spans 15 amino acids. Germline-derived CDR1 and CDR2 are SGHDT and YYEEEE. V dropped 4 bases and J dropped 5; count of bases not matched to a gene: 11. The CDR3 here is CASSDLAGMRHEQYF. CDR3 nucleotide sequence: TGTGCCAGCAGCGACTTAGCGGGAATGCGGCACGAGCAGTACTTC.

The chain carries TRBV7-9 and TRBJ2-1, with 7 nucleotides matching TRBD2. Per germline, CDR1 SEHNR and CDR2 FQNEAQ (reference sequence). V lost 4 bases and J lost 2; bases outside the gene matches: 8. There are 16 residues in the CDR3. CDR3 region: CASSSEPGLTYNEQFF. The CDR3 DNA is TGTGCCAGCAGCTCCGAACCGGGACTAACCTACAATGAGCAGTTCTTC.

This clonotype was recorded a few times. V is TRBV7-8 and J is TRBJ1-1; no clear D gene. The CDR3 length is 14 residues. The germline gives CDR1 SGHVS, CDR2 FQNEAQ. V was cut by 2 bases and J by 2 bases, with 9 bases left in between. In DNA, the CDR3 is TGTGCCAGCAGCTTACAGGAGGTTAACACTGAAGCTTTCTTT. Translated: CASSLQEVNTEAFF.

This chain links TRBV6-1 with TRBJ2-1, with D unresolved. The length of the CDR3 is 11 residues. V was cut by 1 base and J by 12 bases, with 7 bases left in between. CDR1 is MNHNS, CDR2 SASEGT, per germline. CDR3 loop: CASSEGRGQFF. Here the CDR3 DNA reads TGTGCCAGCAGTGAAGGGCGAGGGCAGTTCTTC.

J is TRBJ2-5 and V is TRBV7-2, with a possible D match to TRBD2 (5 bases). Trimming pared 1 base from V and 7 bases from J, leaving 7 bases between. The CDR3 length is 12 residues. Germline V gives CDR1 SGHTA, CDR2 FQGNSA. CDR3 coding DNA: TGTGCCAGCAGCTTAGATCGGGGGACCCAGTACTTC. Its protein is CASSLDRGTQYF. Complete variable domain (other parts from reference TRBV7-2 and TRBJ2-5): GAGVSQSPSNKVTEKGKDVELRCDPISGHTALYWYRQSLGQGLEFLIYFQGNSAPDKSGLPSDRFSAERTGGSVSTLTIQRTQQEDSAVYLCASSLDRGTQYFGPGTRLLVL.

This rearrangement joins TRBV18 to TRBJ1-1; 7 bases are a match to TRBD1. J was trimmed by 11 bases and V by 3 bases; bases with no gene match: 9. CDR1 and CDR2 (germline): KGHSH, LQKENI. The CDR3 consists of 13 residues. In DNA, the CDR3 is TGTGCCAGCTCACCCCCAGGACAGGTCTATGCTTTCTTT. This gives the protein CASSPPGQVYAFF.